The 17 T cell receptor beta chains below all came from one sample that was sequenced in a study of T cell repertoires in cytomegalovirus infection. From the reads, TCRdb called clonotypes with MiXCR, one entry per CDR3 protein. The sample includes 500,000 to 600,000 distinct CDR3 sequences, about 17% seen only once; the top ten take roughly a quarter. Sequenced: CD8+ T cells from PBMCs. Receptor source: a human donor in good health (CMV status not recorded). Some clones in this sample may be carry-over from other donors' samples.

This clonotype showed up just a few times. The rearrangement joins TRBV6-5 to TRBJ1-2; no reliable D call. Trimming removed 5 bases at V and 3 bases at J, with 10 bases between. This CDR3 has 13 residues. Germline V lookup: CDR1 MNHEY, CDR2 SVGAGI. The CDR3 protein is CASSPRGYYGYTF. As DNA, the CDR3 is TGTGCCAGCAGTCCACGCGGGTACTATGGCTACACCTTC.

V and J are TRBV12-5 and TRBJ2-1; tentatively, D is TRBD2 (6 bases). Germline V gives CDR1 LGHNT, CDR2 FRNRAP. The CDR3 extends over 14 amino acids. The V and J ends lost 1 base and 6 bases respectively, with 10 bases between them. The CDR3 bases are TGTGCTAGTGGTTTGGGGGGAGCGGGCAATGAGCAGTTCTTC. Translating gives CASGLGGAGNEQFF.

The gene calls are TRBV9 and TRBJ1-1; no reliable D call. The CDR3 spans 13 residues. Per the germline V gene, CDR1 is SGDLS and CDR2 is YYNGEE. V lost 4 bases, J lost 5 bases, and 12 bases lay in between. This CDR3 is CASSPNLLTEAFF. The CDR3 region has the DNA TGTGCCAGCAGCCCGAATTTATTGACTGAAGCTTTCTTT. Combining the CDR3 with reference TRBV9 and TRBJ1-1 gives the whole variable domain DSGVTQTPKHLITATGQRVTLRCSPRSGDLSVYWYQQSLDQGLQFLIQYYNGEERAKGNILERFSAQQFPDLHSELNLSSLELGDSALYFCASSPNLLTEAFFGQGTRLTVV.

J is TRBJ2-3 and V is TRBV29-1, with TRBD2 matching 9 bases. The CDR3 is 14 residues long. Trimming removed 4 bases from V and 3 bases from J; junction bases left unmatched: 5. Germline-derived CDR1 and CDR2 are SQVTM and ANQGSEA. CDR3 protein: CSVVSGSMTDTQYF. DNA for the CDR3: TGCAGCGTTGTTAGCGGGAGCATGACAGATACGCAGTATTTT.

The genes are TRBV19 and TRBJ2-1; 10 positions agree with TRBD1. Per germline, CDR1 LNHDA and CDR2 SQIVND (reference sequence). This CDR3 region has 14 residues. The V and J ends lost 5 bases and 8 bases, in that order; junction bases with no gene match: 6. The CDR3 DNA reads TGTGCCAGTAGTCCCTGGGGACAGGGGTATGAGCAGTTCTTC. Translating it yields CASSPWGQGYEQFF. The entire variable domain, with the rest obtained from reference TRBV19 and TRBJ2-1, is as follows: DGGITQSPKYLFRKEGQNVTLSCEQNLNHDAMYWYRQDPGQGLRLIYYSQIVNDFQKGDIAEGYSVSREKKESFPLTVTSAQKNPTAFYLCASSPWGQGYEQFFGPGTRLTVL.

This clonotype was seen a handful of times. V and J are TRBV19 and TRBJ2-2; D possibly matches TRBD1 or TRBD2 (6 bases each). This CDR3 has 15 residues. Germline-derived CDR1 and CDR2 are LNHDA and SQIVND (reference sequence). V gave up 1 base and J gave up 4 bases, with 10 bases separating them. This CDR3 is CASSIVGGTTGELFF. The CDR3 nucleotides read TGTGCCAGTAGTATAGTCGGGGGCACCACCGGGGAGCTGTTTTTT.

This rearrangement joins TRBV28 to TRBJ1-5, with D perhaps TRBD1 (5 bases). CDR3 length: 13 residues. Trimming stripped 8 bases from V and 6 bases from J, with 14 bases between. Germline CDR1 MDHEN, CDR2 SYDVKM. CDR3 protein: CASFGGGGQPQHF. As DNA, the CDR3 is TGTGCCAGCTTCGGGGGAGGAGGTCAGCCCCAGCATTTT.

V usage is TRBV4-1 and J usage is TRBJ2-3, with D perhaps TRBD1 (5 bases). The CDR3 covers 16 residues. Germline CDR1 is MGHRA and CDR2 is YSYEKL. Trimming removed 4 bases at V and 2 bases at J, with 16 bases between. The CDR3 nucleotides read TGCGCCAGCAGCCCCATCCAAAGCAGGGTCACAGATACGCAGTATTTT. The encoded protein is CASSPIQSRVTDTQYF.

In regard to this clonotype: It may be a read error: a sequence one base away is much more abundant. This chain connects TRBV6-5 to TRBJ1-5; 9 bases are a match to TRBD1. Trimming cost V 11 bases and J 6 bases; bases outside gene matches: 8. This CDR3 contains 13 residues. Germline values: CDR1 MNHEY, CDR2 SVGAGI. The CDR3 loop reads CAPAQGARQPQHF. As DNA, the CDR3 is TGTGCCCCCGCACAGGGGGCTCGTCAGCCCCAGCATTTT.

This clonotype was seen more than once but under ten times. The chain is built from TRBV2 and TRBJ1-2; no reliable D call. CDR3 size: 13 residues. Looked up from germline, CDR1 is SNHLY and CDR2 is FYNNEI. V gave up 7 bases and J gave up 2 bases, with 11 bases separating them. The CDR3 region is CASTGRRNYGYTF. In DNA, the CDR3 is TGTGCCAGCACTGGTAGGAGGAACTATGGCTACACCTTC.

The chain combines TRBV7-9 with TRBJ2-1, with D tentatively TRBD2 (6 bases). CDR3 size: 14 residues. Germline CDR1 is SEHNR and CDR2 is FQNEAQ (reference sequence). V was pared by 5 bases and J by 10 bases, with 18 bases between. The CDR3 is CASSPGTRSYEQFF. The DNA for the CDR3 is TGTGCCAGCAGCCCCGGGACTCGGAGCTACGAGCAGTTCTTC.

DNA of the CDR3: TGTGCCAGCAGGATACAGGGGGGCAATCAGCCCCAGCATTTT. Amino acid sequence: CASRIQGGNQPQHF. The V gene is TRBV27, the J gene TRBJ1-5; TRBD1 aligns across 8 bases. The CDR3 covers 14 residues. Germline V gene lookup returns CDR1 MNHEY and CDR2 SMNVEV (reference sequence). Trimming at V came to 6 bases and at J to 2 bases, leaving 3 bases not matched to a gene.

This clonotype was counted at least ten times. V usage is TRBV12-3 or TRBV12-4 and J usage is TRBJ2-3, with D possibly TRBD1 on 6 matching bases. V lost 5 bases to trimming and J lost 0 bases, with 15 bases between them. The CDR3 runs 16 residues. The CDR3 loop is CASSPPRGQSTDTQYF. Written as DNA, the CDR3 is TGTGCCAGCAGTCCCCCCAGGGGCCAAAGCACAGATACGCAGTATTTT.

This chain links TRBV7-3 with TRBJ2-7; 9 nucleotides line up with TRBD1. With 2 bases clipped from V and 2 bases from J, the junction kept 7 bases outside the gene matches. Germline V CDR1 and CDR2: SGHTA, FQGTGA. This CDR3 comprises 16 residues. The CDR3 loop is CASSLGGDRATYEQYF. Here the CDR3 DNA reads TGTGCCAGCAGCTTAGGGGGGGACAGGGCAACCTACGAGCAGTACTTC.

Only a few counts were recorded for this clonotype. The rearrangement links TRBV27 to TRBJ2-3; maybe TRBD2 (6 bases). CDR1 and CDR2 from the germline V gene are MNHEY and SMNVEV (reference sequence). Trimming took off 1 base at V and 5 bases at J, with 13 bases between the two ends. The CDR3 loop spans 15 amino acids. CDR3 nucleotide sequence: TGTGCCAGCAGTTTATTGACGGGGGAGGAAGATACGCAGTATTTT. The encoded protein is CASSLLTGEEDTQYF.

In this sample, this clonotype turned up a few times. The rearrangement joins TRBV20-1 to TRBJ2-2; 7 bases align to TRBD1. The J segment lost 3 bases and the V segment lost 6 bases, leaving 4 bases of the junction unmatched. The CDR3 consists of 13 residues. The V gene's germline CDR1 is DFQATT and CDR2 SNEGSKA (reference sequence). DNA of the CDR3: TGCAGTGCCCGGGACAGTTACACCGGGGAGCTGTTTTTT. Its protein product is CSARDSYTGELFF.

The table lists this clonotype with a count of one. The junction differs from germline at one of its ends, possibly a read error. The rearrangement joins TRBV6-6 to TRBJ2-4; D call uncertain. Germline V gene sequence: CDR1 MNHNY, CDR2 SVGAGI (reference sequence). This CDR3 has 15 residues. The CDR3 DNA sequence: TGTGCCAGCAGTTACTTGTGGGCTGCCAAAAACATTCGGTACTTC. Translation: CASSYLWAAKNIRYF.